The 10 T cell receptor beta chains in this list originate from one sample, sequenced in a study of blood T cell repertoires in COVID-19 (dated by TCRdb to 2018 to 2021). Library method: the immunoSEQ multiplex PCR assay. TCRdb re-hosts the immuneACCESS table, in-frame sequences only. Its copies lack some clones; in the studies checked, an unresolved V gene accounts for under half of them, and the cause for the rest is not known. Counted in this sample were about 230,000 clones; around 83% of them appeared once. The top ten clonotypes cover roughly 8.7% of the sample. The sequencing input was peripheral blood. All receptors come from a man aged 35-49 years with active or convalescent COVID-19.

This clone has only a few counts. The chain links TRBV2 to TRBJ1-2, with 9 bases lining up with TRBD1. The CDR3 has 10 residues. Germline-derived CDR1 and CDR2 are SNHLY and FYNNEI. The V segment lost 6 bases and the J segment 12 bases; nucleotides outside the gene matches: 2. The CDR3 nucleotides are TGTGCCAGCAGGGACAGGGGAAACACCTTC. Its translation is CASRDRGNTF.

The chain couples TRBV5-4 to TRBJ1-6, with D possibly matching TRBD1 (6 bases). The CDR3 spans 15 residues. The germline gives CDR1 SGHNT, CDR2 YYREEE (reference sequence). Trimming removed 1 base at V and 8 bases at J, with 13 bases between. The CDR3 DNA reads as TGTGCCAGCAGCTTGTCACAGGGTAAAGATTCACCCCTCCACTTT. Residues: CASSLSQGKDSPLHF.

The chain uses TRBV29-1 and TRBJ1-1; the D is unclear. The CDR3 is made up of 14 amino acids. Germline lookup yields CDR1 SQVTM and CDR2 ANQGSEA. V lost 1 base, J lost 1 base, and 10 bases lay in between. The CDR3 nucleotides read TGCAGCGTTGAAGGGCGGGTGTCGAACACTGAAGCTTTCTTT. This sequence encodes CSVEGRVSNTEAFF.

The chain recombines TRBV19 with TRBJ1-2, with D possibly matching TRBD1 (5 bases). The CDR3 extends over 16 amino acids. V dropped 4 bases and J dropped 4 bases, with 19 bases sitting between them. Germline lookup yields CDR1 LNHDA and CDR2 SQIVND (reference sequence). CDR3 nucleotide sequence: TGTGCCAGTAGTACAATACCCTTATCGGGGGGCTATGGCTACACCTTC. Protein product: CASSTIPLSGGYGYTF.

This clone was found a few times. This chain connects TRBV5-4 to TRBJ2-6, with D uncertain. The germline V gene encodes CDR1 SGHNT and CDR2 YYREEE (reference sequence). The CDR3 is 14 residues long. V dropped 4 bases and J dropped 0 bases, with 5 bases sitting between them. In DNA form, the CDR3 reads TGTGCCAGCAGCCTTAGCTCTGGGGCCAACGTCCTGACTTTC. Amino acid sequence: CASSLSSGANVLTF.

The V and J genes are TRBV7-9 and TRBJ2-5, with 10 bases lining up with TRBD2. CDR1 and CDR2 from the germline V gene are SEHNR and FQNEAQ (reference sequence). J was trimmed by 2 bases and V by 3 bases; bases with no gene match: 9. The CDR3 totals 17 residues. The CDR3 DNA follows: TGTGCCAGCAGCTTTGCCGCTGGGACTAGCGTTCAAGAGACCCAGTACTTC. Translation gives CASSFAAGTSVQETQYF.

This clone came up once. The V and J genes are TRBV3-1 (or the pseudogene TRBV3-2) and TRBJ2-3; weak D call: TRBD2 (6 bases). Germline lookup yields CDR1 LGHDT and CDR2 YNNKEL (reference sequence). Trimming left V 1 base short and J 2 bases short, with 16 bases between. The CDR3 totals 17 residues. The CDR3 sequence: CASSQVDRTTDTDTQYF. As DNA, the CDR3 is TGTGCCAGCAGCCAAGTGGATCGGACTACGGACACAGATACGCAGTATTTT.

V is TRBV7-2 and J is TRBJ1-4; weak D call: TRBD1 (6 bases). The V and J ends lost 7 bases and 2 bases respectively, with 11 bases between them. Germline V gene sequence: CDR1 SGHTA, CDR2 FQGNSA. The CDR3 loop spans 14 amino acids. The DNA of the CDR3 is TGTGCCAGCACGTTACAGGGTACTAATGAAAAACTGTTTTTT. Protein: CASTLQGTNEKLFF.

This clone is a singleton in its sample. The chain carries TRBV27 and TRBJ1-4; 9 bases fit TRBD1. J was trimmed by 6 bases and V by 7 bases; bases with no gene match: 9. The germline V gene encodes CDR1 MNHEY and CDR2 SMNVEV (reference sequence). This CDR3 is built from 15 residues. Here the CDR3 reads CASTKIGTGYEKLFF. The CDR3 DNA sequence: TGTGCCAGCACTAAAATAGGGACAGGGTATGAAAAACTGTTTTTT. The full variable domain, with the rest looked up from reference TRBV27 and TRBJ1-4, is EAQVTQNPRYLITVTGKKLTVTCSQNMNHEYMSWYRQDPGLGLRQIYYSMNVEVTDKGDVPEGYKVSRKEKRNFPLILESPSPNQTSLYFCASTKIGTGYEKLFFGSGTQLSVL.

V usage is TRBV30 and J usage is TRBJ1-4; D gene uncertain. CDR1 and CDR2 from the germline V gene are GTSNPN and SVGIG (reference sequence). Trimming took off 5 bases at V and 7 bases at J, with 17 bases between the two ends. The CDR3 spans 14 residues. CDR3 loop: CAWSRELESEKLFF. The CDR3 bases are TGTGCCTGGTCCCGGGAGCTGGAGAGTGAAAAACTGTTTTTT.